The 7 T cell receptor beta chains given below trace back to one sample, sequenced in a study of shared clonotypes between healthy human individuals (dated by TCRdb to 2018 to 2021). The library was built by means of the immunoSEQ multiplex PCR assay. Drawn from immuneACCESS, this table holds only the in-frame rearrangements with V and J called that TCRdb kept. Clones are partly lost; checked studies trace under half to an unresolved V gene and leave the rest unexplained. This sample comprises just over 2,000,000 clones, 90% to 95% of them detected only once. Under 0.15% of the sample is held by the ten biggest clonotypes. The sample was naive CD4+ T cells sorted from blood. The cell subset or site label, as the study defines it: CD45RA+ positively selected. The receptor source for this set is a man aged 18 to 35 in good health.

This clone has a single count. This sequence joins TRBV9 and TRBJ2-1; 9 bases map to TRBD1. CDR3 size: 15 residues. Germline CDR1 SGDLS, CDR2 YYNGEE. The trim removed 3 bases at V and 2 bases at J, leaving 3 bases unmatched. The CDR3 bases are TGTGCCAGCAGCGAGGGACAGGGAACCTACAATGAGCAGTTCTTC. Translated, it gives CASSEGQGTYNEQFF.

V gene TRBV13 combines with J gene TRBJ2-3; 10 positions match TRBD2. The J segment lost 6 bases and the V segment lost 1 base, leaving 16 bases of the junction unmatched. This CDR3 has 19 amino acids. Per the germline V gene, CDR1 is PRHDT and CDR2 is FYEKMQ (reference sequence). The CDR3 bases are TGTGCCAGCAGCTTAGAAGGAATCAGACTAAGCGGGAGGGAGGATACGCAGTATTTT. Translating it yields CASSLEGIRLSGREDTQYF.

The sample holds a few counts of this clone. The CDR3 region is CASSEQGFSPLHF. In nucleotides, the CDR3 is TGCGCCAGCAGTGAGCAGGGCTTCTCACCCCTCCACTTT. The chain recombines TRBV10-1 with TRBJ1-6; possible D gene TRBD1, 5 bases. This CDR3 has 13 residues. Germline values: CDR1 WNHNN, CDR2 SYGVQD (reference sequence). Deletions cut 2 bases from V and 10 bases from J, with 9 bases between.

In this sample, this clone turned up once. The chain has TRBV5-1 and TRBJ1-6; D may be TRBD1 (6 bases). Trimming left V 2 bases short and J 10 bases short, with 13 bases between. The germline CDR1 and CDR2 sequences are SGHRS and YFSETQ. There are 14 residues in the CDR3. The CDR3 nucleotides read TGCGCCAGCAGCTTCACAGGGAATCTATCACCCCTCCACTTT. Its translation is CASSFTGNLSPLHF.

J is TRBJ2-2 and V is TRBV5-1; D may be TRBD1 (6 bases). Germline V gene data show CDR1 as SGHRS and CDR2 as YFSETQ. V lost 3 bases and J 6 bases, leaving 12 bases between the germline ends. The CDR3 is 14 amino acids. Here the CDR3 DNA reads TGCGCCAGCAGCTCTCTCGGACAGCCCGGGGAGCTGTTTTTT. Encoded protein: CASSSLGQPGELFF.

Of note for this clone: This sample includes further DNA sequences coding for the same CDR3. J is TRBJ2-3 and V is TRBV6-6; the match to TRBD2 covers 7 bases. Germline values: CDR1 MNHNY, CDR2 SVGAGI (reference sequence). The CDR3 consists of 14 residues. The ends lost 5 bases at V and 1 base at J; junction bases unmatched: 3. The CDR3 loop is CASSPAGGTDTQYF. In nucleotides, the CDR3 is TGTGCCAGCAGTCCCGCGGGGGGCACAGATACGCAGTATTTT.

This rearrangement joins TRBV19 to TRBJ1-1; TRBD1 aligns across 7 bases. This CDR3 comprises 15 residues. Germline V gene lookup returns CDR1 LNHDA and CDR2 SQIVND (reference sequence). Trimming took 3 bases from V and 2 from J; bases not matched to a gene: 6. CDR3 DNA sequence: TGTGCCAGTAGTATTCGGGGACAGTACAACACTGAAGCTTTCTTT. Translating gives CASSIRGQYNTEAFF.